This T cell receptor beta chain was observed in a study of shared clonotypes between healthy human individuals. The length of the CDR3 is 15 residues. CDR1 and CDR2 from the germline V gene are LGHNA and YSLEER. V lost 1 base, J lost 4 bases, and 2 bases stayed unmatched. The data were produced by immunoSEQ multiplex PCR, yet TCRdb's version contains in-frame clones alone and is incomplete. The data show about 560,000 clones, with roughly 72% seen just once and more than 10% held by the top ten. As for this clone: Other DNA sequences in this specimen translate into the identical CDR3.

The J gene is TRBJ2-7, the V gene TRBV4-3, with 12 nucleotides matching TRBD2. The specimen sequenced was PBMCs. This TCR was sampled from a woman between 40 and 55 years old in good health. Some clones in this sample may be carry-over from other donors' samples. CDR3: CASSQVLAGGYEQYF. The CDR3 DNA is TGCGCCAGCAGCCAAGTACTAGCGGGGGGTTACGAGCAGTACTTC.